This T cell receptor beta chain appears in the sequencing data of a study of CD8+ T cells in alopecia areata. This CDR3 spans 14 amino acids. Germline CDR1 NNHNN, CDR2 SYGAGS (reference sequence). After removal of 5 bases from V and 2 bases from J, the junction contained 2 bases not matched to a gene. Regarding this clone: The genes and germline here are from mouse. The sequence runs out 4 residues before the end of the CDR3; the remainder is reconstructed from the germline J gene.

Cells that came from pooled cutaneous lymph nodes were sorted using CD4, CD8alpha, NKG2D, NKG2ACE and other markers. Extracted from the samples, RNA was reverse transcribed into cDNA to serve as the sequencing template. Sequencing was performed with immunoSEQ multiplex PCR; in TCRdb, only in-frame clones are kept and a portion is missing. This sample comprises around 300,000 clones, none seen once only. The chain has TRBV13-2 and TRBJ2-2; 8 bases match TRBD2. Material: CD4+ T cells sorted from a lymph node. This sequence originates from a C3H/HeJ mouse with alopecia areata. Strain haplotype at MHC: H2-k. The covered CDR3 bases are TGTGCCAGCGGGGGGGGGCGGAACACCGGG. It encodes CASGGGRNTG. From start to end, the CDR3 is CASGGGRNTGQLYF.